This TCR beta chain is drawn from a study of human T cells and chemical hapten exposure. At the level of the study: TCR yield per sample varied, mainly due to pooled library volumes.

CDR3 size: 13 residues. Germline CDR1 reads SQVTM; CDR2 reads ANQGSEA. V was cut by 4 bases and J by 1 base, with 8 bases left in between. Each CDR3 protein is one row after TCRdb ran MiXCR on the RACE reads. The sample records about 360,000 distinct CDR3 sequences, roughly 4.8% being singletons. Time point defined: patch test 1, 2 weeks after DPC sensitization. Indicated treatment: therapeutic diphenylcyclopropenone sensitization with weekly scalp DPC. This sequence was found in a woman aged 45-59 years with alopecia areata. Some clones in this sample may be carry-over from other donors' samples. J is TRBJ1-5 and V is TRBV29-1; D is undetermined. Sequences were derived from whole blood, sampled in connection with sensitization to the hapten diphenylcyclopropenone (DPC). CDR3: CSVAADSNQPQHF. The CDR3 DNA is TGCAGCGTTGCGGCAGACAGCAATCAGCCCCAGCATTTT. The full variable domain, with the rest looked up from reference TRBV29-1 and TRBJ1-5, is SAVISQKPSRDICQRGTSLTIQCQVDSQVTMMFWYRQQPGQSLTLIATANQGSEATYESGFVIDKFPISRPNLTFSTLTVSNMSPEDSSIYLCSVAADSNQPQHFGDGTRLSIL.